What follows is one T cell receptor (beta chain) and its context. Its target is not known. V shed 0 bases, J shed 0 bases, and the junction held 2 bases outside the gene matches. The CDR3 length is 15 residues. Germline V CDR1 and CDR2: SGHRS, YFSETQ. Sequencing was performed with immunoSEQ multiplex PCR; in TCRdb, only in-frame clones are kept and a portion is missing. This sample yields about 29,000 clones, of which nearly 90% are seen a single time; under 14% belongs to the top ten. The record originates from a study of graft-versus-host responses after intestinal transplantation. Study-wide background: Transplant types were multivisceral, liver-intestinal, or isolated intestinal. After anti-thymocyte globulin induction, recipients took tacrolimus and steroids for approximately 3 years.

The study, taken as a whole, reports: Subjects displaying graft-donor T cell macrochimerism possessed elevated graft-versus-host to host-versus-graft clonal ratios inside allografts. GvH clones occurred in recipient marrow; some first appeared in ileum or blood.

The sequenced sample was PBMCs, obtained about 420 days after intestinal transplantation. The chain couples TRBV5-1 to TRBJ2-7; 8 bases are a match to TRBD1. The source of this sequence is a human patient who received an intestinal transplant, so some T cells may come from the graft donor. The CDR3 spells CASSLGTGTSYEQYF. The CDR3 DNA follows: TGCGCCAGCAGCTTGGGGACAGGGACCTCCTACGAGCAGTACTTC.